This TCR beta chain originates from a study of Graves' ophthalmopathy and Graves' hyperthyroidism. Study conclusions and caveats: Ophthalmopathy progression was predicted with 55% to 71% sensitivity and about 72% specificity. Among thyroid clonotypes expanded above 0.001 frequency, most also appeared in blood.

Researchers took RNA transcripts and amplified TCR beta CDR3 regions from them. The workflow started with a first-round RT-PCR run with HTBI primers and then moved on to a second-round multiplex PCR. In TCRdb, the multiplex PCR reads were re-called with MiXCR into one record per CDR3 protein. The sample has under 800,000 distinct CDR3 sequences, about 20% seen once. This clonotype was observed many times. No antigen is known for it. Germline trimming cut 0 bases from V and 1 base from J; bases unmatched to any gene: 6. The CDR3 contains 16 residues. Germline CDR1 is MNHEY and CDR2 is SVGAGI. The receptor's source is a woman aged 18-29 years with stable Graves' hyperthyroidism. Some clones in this sample may be carry-over from other donors' samples. Sequencing was performed on peripheral blood. The V and J genes are TRBV6-5 and TRBJ2-7; the match to TRBD1 covers 7 bases. CDR3 in amino acids: CASSYSYRGTSYEQYF. CDR3 sequence (DNA): TGTGCCAGCAGTTACTCGTACAGGGGAACGTCCTACGAGCAGTACTTC.